This passage covers 20 T cell receptor beta chains from one sample sequenced in a study of T-cell memory formation after mild COVID-19. MiXCR, applied by TCRdb to the 5' RACE reads, yields one record per CDR3 protein. The sample shows 110,000 to 150,000 distinct CDR3 sequences, 11% to 15% of them seen only once. Specimen: PBMCs or a T cell subset sorted from them (not recorded which). The receptors shown here come from an adult woman who had mild COVID-19 (a few samples of this study predate the infection). Cell type and time point are not known.

This clonotype was counted only a few times. This rearrangement joins TRBV6-5 to TRBJ2-7, with D possibly being TRBD2 (5 bases). The length of the CDR3 is 17 residues. The ends were cut back, 2 bases at V and 2 bases at J, with 19 bases in the middle. Germline lookup yields CDR1 MNHEY and CDR2 SVGAGI. CDR3 loop: CASSYRLIGLSPYEQYF. CDR3 bases: TGTGCCAGCAGTTACCGACTGATCGGACTGTCTCCCTACGAGCAGTACTTC.

This clonotype has ten or more counts. The J gene is TRBJ2-5, the V gene TRBV4-2, with no clear D. The CDR3 totals 16 residues. Deletions cut 3 bases from V and 1 base from J, with 15 bases between. CDR1 is LGHNA and CDR2 is YNFKEQ in the germline V gene. This chain's CDR3 is CASSHSTEFSQETQYF. The CDR3 DNA reads TGTGCCAGCAGCCATTCAACGGAGTTTTCCCAAGAGACCCAGTACTTC.

This clonotype was seen only a few times. The J gene is TRBJ2-7, the V gene TRBV29-1; D is unresolved. V lost 7 bases, J lost 3 bases, and 13 bases lay in between. Germline assignment: CDR1 SQVTM and CDR2 ANQGSEA. The CDR3 spans 12 residues. The CDR3 DNA sequence: TGCAGCGCCGGACCGGAGCTCTACGAGCAGTACTTC. Protein: CSAGPELYEQYF.

J is TRBJ2-5 and V is TRBV9; 11 nucleotides line up with TRBD2. Per germline, CDR1 SGDLS and CDR2 YYNGEE. This CDR3 is 15 amino acids long. Unmatched junction bases numbered 4, after V lost 3 bases and J lost 3 bases. CDR3 loop: CASSGGTSGEETQYF. The CDR3 bases are TGTGCCAGCAGCGGGGGGACTAGCGGAGAAGAGACCCAGTACTTC.

This clonotype occurred many times. The rearrangement links TRBV9 to TRBJ2-7, with TRBD2 identical over 8 bases. CDR3 size: 15 residues. Trimming cost V 3 bases and J 2 bases; bases outside gene matches: 7. CDR1 and CDR2 (germline): SGDLS, YYNGEE. CDR3 amino acids: CASSATPGLAYEQYF. The CDR3 DNA sequence: TGTGCCAGCAGCGCAACACCGGGACTAGCCTACGAGCAGTACTTC.

This clonotype was recorded a few times. This sequence joins TRBV12-3 or TRBV12-4 and TRBJ2-7, with 10 bases matching TRBD2. CDR3 length equals 15 residues. The V gene end was trimmed by 6 bases and the J gene end by 5 bases; junction bases not matched to a gene: 10. The DNA of the CDR3 is TGTGCCAGCAGCCCAAGCGGGGGGGCTTTACACGAGCAGTACTTC. It translates to CASSPSGGALHEQYF.

The chain employs TRBV5-6 and TRBJ2-5, with 8 bases fitting TRBD2. This CDR3 has 15 amino acids. After removal of 1 base from V and 5 bases from J, the junction contained 7 bases not matched to a gene. Germline values: CDR1 SGHDT, CDR2 YYEEEE. Here the CDR3 DNA reads TGTGCCAGCAGCTTGTCAGCGGGAGTTTTGGAGACCCAGTACTTC. It translates to CASSLSAGVLETQYF.

The chain carries TRBV27 and TRBJ2-1; 7 bases match TRBD1. This CDR3 is built from 13 residues. Germline V lookup: CDR1 MNHEY, CDR2 SMNVEV (reference sequence). With V trimmed by 2 bases and J by 8 bases, 3 bases remained unmatched. The CDR3 sequence is CASSLGQDYEQFF. CDR3 nucleotides: TGTGCCAGCAGTTTAGGACAGGACTATGAGCAGTTCTTC.

This clonotype was found many times. The chain recombines TRBV4-2 with TRBJ2-7; D call uncertain. The length of the CDR3 is 16 residues. CDR1 LGHNA and CDR2 YNFKEQ come from the germline V gene. The V gene lost 4 bases and the J gene lost 0 bases, with 16 bases spanning the gap. CDR3 DNA sequence: TGTGCCAGCAGCCCCGAACTCCAGCTGAGCTCCTACGAGCAGTACTTC. This gives the protein CASSPELQLSSYEQYF.

This clonotype was counted ten times or more. The chain carries TRBV7-9 and TRBJ2-7; TRBD1 is a possible D gene (5 bases). CDR1 SEHNR and CDR2 FQNEAQ come from the germline V gene (reference sequence). Trimming stripped 5 bases from V and 7 bases from J, with 12 bases between. CDR3 length equals 12 residues. CDR3 sequence reads: CASSRGLREQYF. DNA for the CDR3: TGTGCCAGCAGCAGGGGTCTTAGGGAGCAGTACTTC.

A single count supports this clonotype. The V call is TRBV5-1, the J call TRBJ2-7, with D uncertain. V lost 5 bases and J 5 bases, leaving 11 bases between the germline ends. Germline loops: CDR1 SGHRS, CDR2 YFSETQ. The CDR3 extends over 12 amino acids. The CDR3 DNA is TGCGCCAGCAGTACAGAGGTTGACGAGCAGTACTTC. It translates to CASSTEVDEQYF.

A few counts support this clonotype. The chain has TRBV6-5 and TRBJ2-7; 7 positions match TRBD1. CDR1 and CDR2 from the germline V gene are MNHEY and SVGAGI. J lost 0 bases, V lost 2 bases, and 4 bases had no gene match. The CDR3 contains 15 residues. The CDR3 protein is CASSYGDSLSYEQYF. The CDR3 DNA reads TGTGCCAGCAGTTACGGGGACAGCCTCTCCTACGAGCAGTACTTC.

The chain employs TRBV7-6 and TRBJ1-5; D remains unclear. The V gene's germline CDR1 is SGHVS and CDR2 FNYEAQ. The V end lost 5 bases, the J end lost 3 bases, and 8 bases lay between the germline ends. The CDR3 consists of 13 residues. In DNA, the CDR3 is TGTGCCAGCAGCGAATATAACAATCAGCCCCAGCATTTT. Translated, it gives CASSEYNNQPQHF.

This clonotype was picked up many times. V and J are TRBV7-2 and TRBJ2-3, with a weak D call TRBD2 (5 bases). CDR1 and CDR2 (germline): SGHTA, FQGNSA. This CDR3 is built from 14 residues. V gave up 4 bases and J gave up 0 bases, with 8 bases separating them. CDR3 coding DNA: TGTGCCAGCAGCTCTACGGGGAGCACAGATACGCAGTATTTT. Its protein is CASSSTGSTDTQYF.

The rearrangement links TRBV7-8 to TRBJ1-2; 7 nucleotides align to TRBD1. Germline loops: CDR1 SGHVS, CDR2 FQNEAQ. The V gene end was trimmed by 5 bases and the J gene end by 3 bases; junction bases not matched to a gene: 9. CDR3 length: 15 amino acids. CDR3 sequence reads: CASSPGGASHYGYTF. For the CDR3, the DNA is TGTGCCAGCAGCCCAGGGGGGGCGAGCCACTATGGCTACACCTTC.

This clonotype was observed a few times. The J gene is TRBJ2-1, the V gene TRBV7-9; 9 bases line up with TRBD2. Germline V gene sequence: CDR1 SEHNR, CDR2 FQNEAQ (reference sequence). Trimming took 5 bases from V and 5 from J; bases not matched to a gene: 7. CDR3 length equals 15 residues. CDR3 loop: CASSPPGLADNEQFF. The CDR3 DNA follows: TGTGCCAGCAGCCCGCCGGGACTAGCTGACAATGAGCAGTTCTTC.

The rearrangement links TRBV7-6 to TRBJ2-3; tentatively, D is TRBD1 or TRBD2 (5 bases each). Germline V lookup: CDR1 SGHVS, CDR2 FNYEAQ. V dropped 1 base and J dropped 6 bases, with 14 bases sitting between them. The CDR3 covers 15 residues. CDR3 sequence: CASSLGDGPTDTQYF. CDR3 coding DNA: TGTGCCAGCAGCTTAGGGGACGGCCCTACGGATACGCAGTATTTT.

The chain combines TRBV24-1 with TRBJ2-1; weak D call: TRBD2 (5 bases). CDR3 length: 13 residues. Germline CDR1 and CDR2: KGHDR and SFDVKD. V was shortened by 6 bases and J by 8 bases, with 13 bases between the two germline ends. In DNA form, the CDR3 reads TGTGCCACCAGTTCGGCCGGAGGCGATGAGCAGTTCTTC. As protein: CATSSAGGDEQFF.

This clonotype turned up a few times. The chain joins TRBV7-8 to TRBJ2-5, with 9 bases lining up with TRBD1. The CDR3 length is 15 residues. The V segment lost 3 bases and the J segment 5 bases; nucleotides outside the gene matches: 7. CDR1 is SGHVS and CDR2 is FQNEAQ in the germline V gene. CDR3 in amino acids: CASSFDRGMGETQYF. CDR3 sequence (DNA): TGTGCCAGCAGCTTCGACAGGGGGATGGGGGAGACCCAGTACTTC.

The chain recombines TRBV25-1 with TRBJ2-5; 7 nucleotides agree with TRBD1. V was clipped by 4 bases and J by 4 bases; unmatched bases: 12. Germline V gene sequence: CDR1 MGHDK, CDR2 SYGVNS. The CDR3 extends over 16 amino acids. The CDR3, as DNA: TGTGCCAGCAGTGGCGTTCCGGGACAGCTATCAGAGACCCAGTACTTC. It yields the protein CASSGVPGQLSETQYF.